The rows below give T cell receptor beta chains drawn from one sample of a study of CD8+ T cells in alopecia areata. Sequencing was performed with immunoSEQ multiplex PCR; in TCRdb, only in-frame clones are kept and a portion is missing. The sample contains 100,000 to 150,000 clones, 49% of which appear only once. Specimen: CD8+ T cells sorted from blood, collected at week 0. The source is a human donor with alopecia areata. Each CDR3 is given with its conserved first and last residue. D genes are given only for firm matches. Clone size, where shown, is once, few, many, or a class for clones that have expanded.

cdr3_aa: CASSLSVRGSTDTQYF; cdr3_nt: TGTGCCAGCAGTTTATCGGTCAGGGGGAGCACAGATACGCAGTATTTT; clone_size: -; d_call: TRBD1; j_call: TRBJ2-3; v_call: TRBV27
cdr3_aa: CASSQEAGGYPEAFF; cdr3_nt: TGCGCCAGCAGCCAAGAGGCAGGGGGCTATCCTGAAGCTTTCTTT; clone_size: -; d_call: TRBD1; j_call: TRBJ1-1; v_call: TRBV4-3
cdr3_aa: CASSIVSEEGSDTQYF; cdr3_nt: TGTGCCAGTAGTATAGTGTCGGAAGAGGGGTCAGATACGCAGTATTTT; clone_size: few; d_call: -; j_call: TRBJ2-3; v_call: TRBV19
cdr3_aa: CASSVADGVVYNEQFF; cdr3_nt: TGTGCCAGCAGCGTAGCGGACGGGGTGGTATACAATGAGCAGTTCTTC; clone_size: few; d_call: -; j_call: TRBJ2-1; v_call: TRBV9
cdr3_aa: CASSEWGAFSTDTQYF; cdr3_nt: TGTGCCAGCAGTGAATGGGGGGCTTTTAGCACAGATACGCAGTATTTT; clone_size: -; d_call: -; j_call: TRBJ2-3; v_call: TRBV2
cdr3_aa: CASSLVPGELFF; cdr3_nt: TGCGCCAGCAGCTTGGTTCCCGGGGAGCTGTTTTTT; clone_size: -; d_call: -; j_call: TRBJ2-2; v_call: TRBV5-1
cdr3_aa: CASSWGTGVEETQYF; cdr3_nt: TGCGCCAGCAGCTGGGGGACAGGGGTCGAAGAGACCCAGTACTTC; clone_size: -; d_call: TRBD1; j_call: TRBJ2-5; v_call: TRBV5-1
cdr3_aa: CASRQYNEQFF; cdr3_nt: TGTGCCAGCAGGCAATACAATGAGCAGTTCTTC; clone_size: -; d_call: -; j_call: TRBJ2-1; v_call: TRBV5-6
cdr3_aa: CASSELQGWSEQFF; cdr3_nt: TGTGCCAGCAGCGAACTACAGGGATGGAGTGAGCAGTTCTTC; clone_size: -; d_call: -; j_call: TRBJ2-1; v_call: TRBV9
cdr3_aa: CASSPTTGGRFETQYF; cdr3_nt: TGTGCCAGCAGCCCGACGACAGGGGGCAGATTCGAGACCCAGTACTTC; clone_size: once; d_call: TRBD1; j_call: TRBJ2-5; v_call: TRBV7-6